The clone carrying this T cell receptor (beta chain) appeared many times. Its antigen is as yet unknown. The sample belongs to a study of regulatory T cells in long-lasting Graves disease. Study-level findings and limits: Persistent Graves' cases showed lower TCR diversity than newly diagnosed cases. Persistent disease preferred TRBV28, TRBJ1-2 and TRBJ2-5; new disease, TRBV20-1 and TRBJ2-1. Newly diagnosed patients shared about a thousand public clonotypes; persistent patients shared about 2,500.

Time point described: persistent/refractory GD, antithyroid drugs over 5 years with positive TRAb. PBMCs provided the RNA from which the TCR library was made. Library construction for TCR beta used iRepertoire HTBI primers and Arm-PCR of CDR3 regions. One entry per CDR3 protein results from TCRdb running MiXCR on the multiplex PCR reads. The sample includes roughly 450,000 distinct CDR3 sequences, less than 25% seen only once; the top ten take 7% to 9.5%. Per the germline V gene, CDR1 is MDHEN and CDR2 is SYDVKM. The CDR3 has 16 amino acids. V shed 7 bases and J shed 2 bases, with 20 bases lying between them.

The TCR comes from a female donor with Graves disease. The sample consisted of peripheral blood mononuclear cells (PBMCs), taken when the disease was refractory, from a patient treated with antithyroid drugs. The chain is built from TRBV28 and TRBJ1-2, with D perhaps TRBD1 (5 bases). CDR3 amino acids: CASTDGTGGANYGYTF. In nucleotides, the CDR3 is TGTGCCAGCACTGACGGGACGGGGGGAGCGAACTATGGCTACACCTTC.